This T cell receptor beta chain was retrieved from a study of T cells in Graves' hyperthyroidism and ophthalmopathy. Study summary: Peripheral blood samples were taken at initial diagnosis, prior to any treatment.

From germline, CDR1 is KGHDR and CDR2 SFDVKD. The CDR3 loop spans 14 amino acids. Trimming stripped 4 bases from V and 0 bases from J, with 5 bases between. It was RNA transcripts that yielded the amplified TCR beta CDR3 regions. RT-PCR in the first round (using the HTBI primer set) targeted the TCR CDR3. TCRdb independently ran MiXCR on the multiplex PCR reads; one entry per CDR3 protein. The table has 500,000 to 750,000 distinct CDR3 sequences, about 15% seen once. The source material was blood. This TCR was sampled from a woman aged 25 to 39 with Graves' hyperthyroidism. This chain links TRBV24-1 with TRBJ2-2, with no clear D. CDR3 amino acids: CATSEATNTGELFF. CDR3 DNA sequence: TGTGCCACCAGTGAGGCGACGAACACCGGGGAGCTGTTTTTT.